What follows describes a single T cell receptor beta chain. Its recognized antigen is unknown. One base away there is no much larger clone; base qualities are not given. These data belong to a study of cytomegalovirus exposure and HLA in healthy donors (dated by TCRdb to about 2017). Context from the whole study: An earlier analysis of some 620 of the donors reported 276 Gb of sequence data and 90 million to 120 million unique TCR beta sequences obtained from about 200 million T cells. An early release that covered about 600 HLA-typed donors contained about 300 gigabases of sequencing data and about 93 million unique TCR sequences. Of the 300 to 450 genotyped donors, roughly 80% were placed in the genetic ancestry cluster associated with self-reported Caucasian donors. The aim of the study was to test whether cataloging public T cell receptors could identify signatures of past pathogen exposure. The T cell repertoires of 666 subjects were profiled by immunosequencing and related to cytomegalovirus serostatus. In addition to the first cohort of 666 subjects, a separate validation cohort of 120 different subjects was used. The study combined high-throughput TCR immunosequencing, statistical association of individual TCRs with disease status, and machine learning to predict cytomegalovirus infection status. In a later analysis, previously published TCR beta repertoires from several hundred donors were re-analyzed and high-resolution HLA genotyping was added so that TCR occurrence patterns could be studied. Rather than using new phenotypic data, the later analysis identified candidate immune exposures from TCR beta sequences and from how often those sequences occurred across donors. In an earlier analysis of roughly 580 of the donors, high-throughput TCR beta sequencing was used to judge whether each TCR beta V gene segment behaved as functional or pseudogenic. Donor age, sex, ethnicity and CMV serostatus were compiled together with the repertoire data. A later genetic analysis used genome-wide SNP genotypes for about 60% of the roughly 700 donors, treating that subset as a discovery cohort. All discovery cohort repertoires had been generated on a single sequencing platform. HLA typing included class I and class II loci at four-digit resolution. The number of typed donors differed by locus: about 620-630 for A, B, C, DRB1 and DQB1; 522 for DQA1; around 610 for DPA1; and about 450 for DPB1. A few DR-DQ haplotypes were treated as single units for association and clustering because of strong linkage in the cohort. Among roughly 370 genotyped donors of the cohort, an average of roughly 240,000 unique TCR beta nucleotide sequences were sequenced per donor, around 20% of them non-productive.

The paper as a whole reports these results and caveats: In this cohort, only TCR beta chains were sequenced, and detectable features were limited by the absence of alpha or paired-chain data. According to a later genetic analysis, donors in an Asian-associated ancestry cluster had fewer N-insertions in productive TCRs than the approximately 670-donor mean. According to a later analysis, most CMV-associated TCR beta chains appeared to be HLA-restricted, and the HLA associations seemed to be driven largely by CMV exposure. At a false discovery rate of 0.05, a later analysis linked approximately 18,000 TCR beta sequences to specific HLA alleles. The earlier analysis of nearly 600 of the donors excluded 15 to 20 rarely observed V segments, including chromosome 9 orphons, because counts were too low. The classifier was reported to diagnose cytomegalovirus status with high specificity and sensitivity in both the original and validation cohorts. An association between a missense DCLRE1C variant and V-gene and J-gene trimming of TCR beta chains was found in a later genetic analysis and replicated in an independent cohort. The presence/absence analyses assumed that sequencing depth was roughly uniform across donors, and that assumption may not be true. Assigning TCR associations to individual alleles was difficult when HLA alleles, especially DR and DQ, strongly co-occurred. CMV serostatus was the only immune exposure information available for the cohort. A few of the identified cytomegalovirus-associated TCR beta chains were confirmed in vitro to be specific for cytomegalovirus antigens. According to a later analysis, TCR association rates differed among HLA loci, with DRB1 alleles showing the most associated TCRs and HLA-C alleles showing the fewest. An earlier analysis of 587 of the donors showed that most TCR beta V segments appeared in productive rearrangements either about 87% or about 30% of the time, which broadly matched IMGT annotations. Because some donors lacked HLA typing at each locus, the association tests relied only on the typed subset. A further reported finding was that TCR beta sequences accurately predicted the HLA-A and HLA-B alleles for most subjects in the first cohort. According to the authors, the approach could potentially be generalized to other disease states and immunological phenotypes. Correlated functional status among segregating V segments might reflect linkage disequilibrium, but an unknown experimental factor could not be ruled out. A later analysis reported that several top co-occurrence clusters appeared linked to parvovirus B19, influenza, CMV and Epstein-Barr virus. A group of highly shared sequence variants was considered likely to be a technical artifact of the sequencing pipeline. In a later analysis, HLA-associated TCR beta chains showed more clonal expansion and lower generation probabilities than non-associated chains that were equally common. A total of around 150 TCR beta chains were listed by the study as associated with cytomegalovirus. Across donors, most TCR sequences were observed very rarely, whereas some public TCRs were present in many individuals.

The cohort was made up of several hundred healthy bone marrow donors. Cohort members were all nominally healthy when sampled, although unrecorded immune exposures were likely present. The donor tested CMV seronegative, placing the donor among the 350 or so seronegative members of the cohort. Every donor gave a peripheral blood sample, and the peripheral blood mononuclear cells from that sample were used for TCR beta sequencing. The Qiagen DNeasy Blood Extraction Kit was used to extract genomic DNA from the blood cell samples. Receptors were amplified or captured by the immunoSEQ multiplex PCR assay. The multiplex PCR relied on a mix of 60 forward primers for TCR Vbeta segments and 13 reverse primers for TCR Jbeta segments. Amplification of the CDR3 region of rearranged TCR beta genes was performed with a multiplex PCR assay on genomic DNA. Amplified TCR beta libraries were sequenced as 87-base-pair reads on the Illumina HiSeq System. As for the original processing: A later analysis counted about 80 million unique TCR beta chains across the 700 or so repertoires, and 10 million to 11 million of these chains were shared by at least two donors. A nearest-neighbor algorithm error-corrected the raw reads and collapsed the reads into unique sequences, merging closely related sequences to remove PCR and sequencing errors. Alignment of CDR3 sequences to IMGT reference sequences was used to assign V, D and J gene segments. For a sequence to be retained, a match of at least six nucleotides to both a V gene segment and a J gene segment was required. Rearrangements were classified as productive when the CDR3 lacked stop codons and remained in frame with V and J, and all other rearrangements were classified as non-productive. Following IMGT convention, CDR3 was defined as the stretch from the second conserved V-encoded cysteine to the conserved J-encoded phenylalanine. The earlier analysis of about 500 of the donors excluded sequences that lacked an unambiguous match to a single V gene segment. In an earlier analysis of several hundred of the donors, a V segment was called functional when productive rearrangements were above 56.7%, and segregating when the standard deviation between donors exceeded 5%. A statistical classification framework was developed to diagnose cytomegalovirus status using the catalog of TCR beta chain sequences. In a later analysis, V and J genes were assigned by comparing TCR nucleotide sequences against IMGT/GENE-DB human TR gene sequences. Using the TCRdist pipeline, a later analysis assigned CDR3 sequences along with most-parsimonious VDJ recombination scenarios. A later analysis defined each TCR beta chain by its CDR3 amino acid sequence plus V-gene family, and excluded reads lacking a unique V-gene family. To address suspected cross-contamination and a sequencing artifact, a later analysis removed under 600 highly shared, low-generation-probability nucleotide sequences. In a later analysis, a clonal expansion index was calculated for each public chain from normalized within-repertoire ranks of inferred template counts. In a later analysis, generation probabilities were computed with a VDJ recombination model fitted to out-of-frame rearrangements, and the resulting probabilities were checked against IGoR. Hypergeometric tests were used in a later analysis to score TCR-TCR, TCR-HLA and TCR-CMV co-occurrence, with a repertoire-size bias correction applied to the TCR pairs. To estimate false discovery rates, a later analysis permuted the HLA or CMV assignments 20 times. In a later analysis, co-occurring TCRs were grouped with DBSCAN, and TCRdist sequence similarity was added when clustering was performed within HLA-allele-positive subsets. For co-occurrence clustering, repertoires with fewer than 30,000 or more than 120,000 public chains were excluded, along with roughly 5 repertoires with anomalous nucleotide sharing. This immuneACCESS table, as held by TCRdb, lists in-frame sequences with V and J called but not all clones. Of the missing ones, under half trace to an unresolved V gene in checked studies; the others have no known cause. V and J calls and clone size are copied from that table; D and trimming were computed from the DNA. The sample has around 150,000 clones on record, 80% to 90% of them singletons. Jointly, the top ten make up around 1.9% of the sample.

The sequenced sample was PBMCs. The clonotype originates from a man younger than 35 in good health and CMV-seronegative.

The CDR3 has the sequence CASMRDRGSYEQYF. The DNA sequence reads TGTGCCAGCATGCGGGACAGGGGATCCTACGAGCAGTACTTC. The V and J genes are TRBV28 and TRBJ2-7; TRBD1 fits 10 bases in the junction. The CDR3 holds 14 amino acids from the cysteine to the phenylalanine. Only the CDR3 DNA stays, 42 bases, in frame from base 1. CDR1 and CDR2 (MDHEN, SYDVKM) derive from the germline V gene. V is cut back by 7 bases and J by 1 base, with 4 bases in the junction unmatched.